This TCR beta chain was obtained from a study of spatial heterogeneity in lung cancer. Looking at the study overall: Consistently, beta-chain sequences turned up in larger numbers than alpha-chain sequences did. Study-wide points: Counts that tracked tumor mutation counts were those of expanded intratumoral alpha and beta TCRs.

This clonotype was seen ten or more times. Its target is unknown. Since the library was made to target alpha chains, this beta chain is a stray read and its abundance is not meaningful. Stated time point: sample taken at primary tumor resection. The input material, whole RNA from tumor, nontumor lung or frozen PBMC, was sequenced unsorted. TCRdb reanalysed the 5' RACE reads using MiXCR and keeps one entry per CDR3 protein. The sample has about 17,000 distinct CDR3 sequences; 5% to 8% are singletons. Germline CDR1 MGHDK, CDR2 SYGVNS. V lost 4 bases to trimming and J lost 2 bases, with 10 bases between them. The CDR3 consists of 14 residues.

This chain connects TRBV25-1 to TRBJ2-3, with unresolved D. The sample in question was lung tumor tissue, obtained at surgery. The receptor was isolated from a male donor with early-stage non-small cell lung cancer. In nucleotides, the CDR3 is TGTGCCAGCAGTGGTGGTAGATCCACAGATACGCAGTATTTT. This sequence encodes CASSGGRSTDTQYF.